The 32 T cell receptor beta chains presented below share a single source sample, sequenced in a study of T cell changes during pregnancy in multiple sclerosis. The table came from immunoSEQ multiplex PCR; TCRdb's copy has only in-frame clones and leaves some out. The sample shows roughly 32,000 clones, 89% of them seen only once. The specimen comprised CD8+ T cells from peripheral blood mononuclear cells, sampled in the third trimester of pregnancy. The receptors shown here come from a female donor with multiple sclerosis, enrolled in a pregnancy study.

The V call is TRBV4-2, the J call TRBJ2-3, with 11 bases that match TRBD2. Germline trimming cut 1 base from V and 6 bases from J; bases unmatched to any gene: 12. The CDR3 length is 18 residues. Germline CDR1 LGHNA, CDR2 YNFKEQ. This CDR3 reads CASSQAVLAGGGEDTQYF. The CDR3 DNA follows: TGTGCCAGCAGCCAAGCTGTCTTAGCGGGGGGGGGAGAGGATACGCAGTATTTT.

The J gene is TRBJ2-7, the V gene TRBV9; the match to TRBD1 covers 7 bases. Unmatched junction bases numbered 7, after V lost 3 bases and J lost 4 bases. In germline, CDR1 is SGDLS, CDR2 YYNGEE. CDR3 length: 14 residues. The CDR3 here is CASSARDRAYEQYF. CDR3 DNA: TGTGCCAGCAGCGCCCGGGACAGAGCTTACGAGCAGTACTTC.

The chain is built from TRBV7-2 and TRBJ1-1, with 8 bases fitting TRBD1. The V gene's germline CDR1 is SGHTA and CDR2 FQGNSA. The length of the CDR3 is 17 residues. V dropped 5 bases and J dropped 0; count of bases not matched to a gene: 11. The CDR3 region has the DNA TGTGCCAGCAGCCTCAGACAGGGGAGTATTATGAACACTGAAGCTTTCTTT. It encodes CASSLRQGSIMNTEAFF.

This clone showed up just once. This rearrangement joins TRBV5-6 to TRBJ2-5, with 9 nucleotides matching TRBD2. Germline V lookup: CDR1 SGHDT, CDR2 YYEEEE. The CDR3 has 17 amino acids. The V gene end was trimmed by 2 bases and the J gene end by 2 bases; junction bases not matched to a gene: 10. CDR3 nucleotide sequence: TGTGCCAGCAGCTTTGGCGCGGGGGGGGATTGGCAAGAGACCCAGTACTTC. Protein product: CASSFGAGGDWQETQYF.

CDR3 coding DNA: TGTGCCAGCAGTGATCGGGAGTTAGAGACCCAGTACTTC. This encodes CASSDRELETQYF. This chain links TRBV6-1 with TRBJ2-5, with D perhaps TRBD2 (6 bases). The germline gives CDR1 MNHNS, CDR2 SASEGT. The CDR3 runs to 13 residues. V lost 3 bases, J lost 4 bases, and 9 bases lay in between.

The J gene is TRBJ2-7, the V gene TRBV7-9, with D uncertain. The V and J ends lost 3 bases and 5 bases respectively, with 11 bases between them. CDR3 length: 13 amino acids. Germline V gene lookup returns CDR1 SEHNR and CDR2 FQNEAQ (reference sequence). The CDR3: CASSFQESDEQYF. For the CDR3, the DNA is TGTGCCAGCAGCTTTCAGGAATCGGACGAGCAGTACTTC.

The gene calls are TRBV13 and TRBJ2-7; D perhaps matches TRBD2 (6 bases). The V end was cut by 4 bases, the J end by 4 bases, with 20 bases between. CDR3 length: 16 amino acids. Germline CDR1 is PRHDT and CDR2 is FYEKMQ (reference sequence). This CDR3 reads CASSSREAGMGYEQYF. The CDR3 DNA reads as TGTGCCAGCAGCTCCCGTGAGGCGGGAATGGGTTACGAGCAGTACTTC.

The chain recombines TRBV5-8 with TRBJ2-7, with D tentatively TRBD2 (5 bases). The CDR3 has 15 residues. Germline CDR1 and CDR2: SGHTS and YDEGEE. With 2 bases removed from V and 3 bases from J, the gap between germline ends came to 15 bases. The CDR3 loop is CASSLRNDRDYEQYF. The CDR3 region has the DNA TGTGCCAGCAGCTTAAGAAACGACCGGGACTACGAGCAGTACTTC. Variable domain in full (rest from reference TRBV5-8 and TRBJ2-7): EAGVTQSPTHLIKTRGQQATLRCSPISGHTSVYWYQQALGLGLQFLLWYDEGEERNRGNFPPRFSGRQFPNYSSELNVNALELEDSALYLCASSLRNDRDYEQYFGPGTRLTVT.

The chain combines TRBV28 with TRBJ2-7, with D maybe TRBD1 (5 bases). This CDR3 has 17 residues. V gave up 3 bases and J gave up 0 bases, with 18 bases separating them. Germline assignment: CDR1 MDHEN and CDR2 SYDVKM. CDR3 sequence reads: CASSFSTSDTISYEQYF. As DNA, the CDR3 is TGTGCCAGCAGTTTCTCCACCTCGGACACGATCTCCTACGAGCAGTACTTC. Using reference TRBV28 and TRBJ2-7 for the parts outside the CDR3, the full variable domain is DVKVTQSSRYLVKRTGEKVFLECVQDMDHENMFWYRQDPGLGLRLIYFSYDVKMKEKGDIPEGYSVSREKKERFSLILESASTNQTSMYLCASSFSTSDTISYEQYFGPGTRLTVT.

This chain connects TRBV6-5 to TRBJ2-1; D possibly corresponds to TRBD2 (6 bases). The CDR3 is 13 residues long. Between the trimmed V and J ends, which lost 5 bases and 8 bases, there was a span of 13 bases. In germline, CDR1 is MNHEY, CDR2 SVGAGI. The CDR3 DNA reads TGTGCCAGCAGTGGCGACGGGGAGGATGAGCAGTTCTTC. Protein sequence: CASSGDGEDEQFF.

The chain employs TRBV7-9 and TRBJ2-1; maybe TRBD2 (6 bases). This CDR3 region has 15 residues. V was pared by 0 bases and J by 4 bases, with 10 bases between. Germline CDR1 reads SEHNR; CDR2 reads FQNEAQ (reference sequence). The CDR3 is CASSLAEGQYNEQFF. CDR3 in DNA: TGTGCCAGCAGCTTAGCGGAGGGGCAGTACAATGAGCAGTTCTTC.

V gene TRBV28 combines with J gene TRBJ2-7; tentative D call: TRBD1 (5 bases). This CDR3 spans 16 amino acids. With 5 bases removed from V and 2 bases from J, the gap between germline ends came to 19 bases. The germline V gene encodes CDR1 MDHEN and CDR2 SYDVKM. The CDR3 reads CASSPRAGHRPYEQYF. In DNA form, the CDR3 reads TGTGCCAGCAGTCCCCGGGCTGGACACCGTCCCTACGAGCAGTACTTC. Supplemented by reference TRBV28 and TRBJ2-7, the full variable domain reads DVKVTQSSRYLVKRTGEKVFLECVQDMDHENMFWYRQDPGLGLRLIYFSYDVKMKEKGDIPEGYSVSREKKERFSLILESASTNQTSMYLCASSPRAGHRPYEQYFGPGTRLTVT.

The CDR3 loop reads CASSFRGLTDTQYF. In nucleotides, the CDR3 is TGTGCCAGCAGCTTCCGCGGGTTAACAGATACGCAGTATTTT. The V call is TRBV7-2, the J call TRBJ2-3; a possible D gene is TRBD2 (5 bases). Trimming took off 3 bases at V and 3 bases at J, with 10 bases between the two ends. This CDR3 comprises 14 residues. From germline, CDR1 is SGHTA and CDR2 FQGNSA.

Only a few counts were recorded for this clone. The chain employs TRBV9 and TRBJ2-2, with D possibly being TRBD2 (5 bases). Germline CDR1 SGDLS, CDR2 YYNGEE. This CDR3 spans 11 amino acids. V was pared by 7 bases and J by 5 bases, with 6 bases between. The CDR3 DNA is TGTGCCAGCGGGAGAACCGGGGAGCTGTTTTTT. Translation gives CASGRTGELFF.

The chain uses TRBV6-1 and TRBJ1-2, with D tentatively TRBD1 (6 bases). Germline values: CDR1 MNHNS, CDR2 SASEGT. The CDR3 totals 13 residues. The germline V and J ends were trimmed by 1 base and 7 bases, with 10 bases remaining between them. The CDR3 protein is CASSEDRESGYTF. The DNA for the CDR3 is TGTGCCAGCAGTGAAGACAGGGAGAGTGGCTACACCTTC.

CDR3 in DNA: TGTGCCAGCAGCTCTGGCACTAGCGGGACCTACGAGCAGTACTTC. This sequence encodes CASSSGTSGTYEQYF. This sequence joins TRBV5-5 and TRBJ2-7; 10 bases align to TRBD2. Germline CDR1 is SGHKS and CDR2 is YYEKEE (reference sequence). After removal of 3 bases from V and 2 bases from J, the junction contained 5 bases not matched to a gene. The CDR3 contains 15 residues.

V gene TRBV6-1 combines with J gene TRBJ2-1; 11 bases fit TRBD2. The length of the CDR3 is 15 residues. The germline gives CDR1 MNHNS, CDR2 SASEGT. J was trimmed by 7 bases and V by 1 base; bases with no gene match: 3. The chain's CDR3 is CASSEELAGGNEQFF. CDR3 in DNA: TGTGCCAGCAGTGAAGAATTAGCGGGAGGGAATGAGCAGTTCTTC.

The J gene is TRBJ2-3, the V gene TRBV5-4; the match to TRBD1 covers 8 bases. Per germline, CDR1 SGHNT and CDR2 YYREEE (reference sequence). With V trimmed by 4 bases and J by 5 bases, 21 bases remained unmatched. This CDR3 has 19 amino acids. In nucleotides, the CDR3 is TGTGCCAGCAGCCCCGGACCGCGGTGGACAGGGCGAGGGAGAGATACGCAGTATTTT. Encoded protein: CASSPGPRWTGRGRDTQYF.

CDR3 sequence: CASSQSYEQYF. In DNA, the CDR3 is TGTGCCAGCAGCCAATCCTACGAGCAGTACTTC. The V and J genes are TRBV5-8 and TRBJ2-7; D is undetermined. The CDR3 extends over 11 amino acids. Germline V lookup: CDR1 SGHTS, CDR2 YDEGEE. The V and J ends lost 4 bases and 1 base respectively, with 3 bases between them.

The CDR3 DNA follows: TGTGCCAGCAGTTGGGGGGGGATGAACACTGAAGCTTTCTTT. Protein: CASSWGGMNTEAFF. This chain joins TRBV28 and TRBJ1-1; TRBD1 is a possible D gene (5 bases). V lost 4 bases, J lost 0 bases, and 9 bases lay in between. The CDR3 consists of 14 residues. Germline assignment: CDR1 MDHEN and CDR2 SYDVKM.

This clone was recorded only once. This chain connects TRBV7-8 to TRBJ1-1, with 7 nucleotides matching TRBD1. Germline CDR1 and CDR2: SGHVS and FQNEAQ. Losses at the gene ends were 4 bases for V and 1 base for J; bases not matched to a gene: 9. The CDR3 spans 16 residues. In nucleotides, the CDR3 is TGTGCCAGCAGCTCTATGCCGGGACAGAGGAACACTGAAGCTTTCTTT. It encodes CASSSMPGQRNTEAFF.

J is TRBJ1-4 and V is TRBV5-1; possibly TRBD1 for D (5 bases). The length of the CDR3 is 15 residues. CDR1 SGHRS and CDR2 YFSETQ come from the germline V gene. V was trimmed by 2 bases and J by 2 bases, leaving 10 bases between them. This CDR3 is CASSFGGATNEKLFF. CDR3 in DNA: TGCGCCAGCAGCTTCGGGGGTGCTACTAATGAAAAACTGTTTTTT.

The rearrangement uses TRBV7-6 and TRBJ2-1, with D possibly TRBD1 on 6 matching bases. The V end lost 1 base, the J end lost 2 bases, and 18 bases lay between the germline ends. CDR1 and CDR2 (germline): SGHVS, FNYEAQ. CDR3 length: 18 residues. The CDR3 reads CASSLVVFRDKPYNEQFF. The DNA for the CDR3 is TGTGCCAGCAGCTTAGTTGTGTTCCGGGACAAGCCCTACAATGAGCAGTTCTTC.

The genes are TRBV7-3 and TRBJ2-3; TRBD2 aligns across 8 bases. This CDR3 comprises 16 residues. Germline CDR1 is SGHTA and CDR2 is FQGTGA. The ends lost 1 base at V and 6 bases at J; junction bases unmatched: 9. CDR3 amino acids: CASSLNNGRAGDTQYF. In nucleotides, the CDR3 is TGTGCCAGCAGCTTAAATAACGGGAGGGCCGGGGATACGCAGTATTTT.

The chain recombines TRBV9 with TRBJ2-3; 11 bases align to TRBD1. The germline CDR1 and CDR2 sequences are SGDLS and YYNGEE. Trimming cost V 2 bases and J 7 bases; bases outside gene matches: 9. The CDR3 loop spans 16 amino acids. For the CDR3, the DNA is TGTGCCAGCAGCGTCCGACCGGACAGGGGGCGAAATACGCAGTATTTT. Its protein product is CASSVRPDRGRNTQYF.

CDR3 in DNA: TGTGCCATCAGTGAGACGGGAACCCTAAAGGCGTCCGAGCAGTACTTC. Translating it yields CAISETGTLKASEQYF. The chain links TRBV10-3 to TRBJ2-7, with D possibly matching TRBD2 (5 bases). CDR3 length equals 16 residues. Trimming left V 2 bases short and J 6 bases short, with 20 bases between. Germline CDR1 and CDR2: ENHRY and SYGVKD.

The CDR3 region has the DNA TGTGCCAGCAGCCCTCGGACAGGGGGAACCGGTGAAGCTTTCTTT. It is translated as CASSPRTGGTGEAFF. J is TRBJ1-1 and V is TRBV9; TRBD1 aligns across 10 bases. The length of the CDR3 is 15 residues. The germline V gene has CDR1 SGDLS and CDR2 YYNGEE. The V gene end was trimmed by 4 bases and the J gene end by 7 bases; junction bases not matched to a gene: 10.

The V gene is TRBV10-3, the J gene TRBJ2-7, with D possibly TRBD1 on 6 matching bases. V was trimmed by 10 bases and J by 3 bases, leaving 13 bases between them. The CDR3 runs to 12 residues. The germline CDR1 and CDR2 sequences are ENHRY and SYGVKD. The CDR3 is CATRDNYYEQYF. DNA for the CDR3: TGTGCCACCCGGGACAACTACTACGAGCAGTACTTC.

This chain joins TRBV27 and TRBJ2-1, with D possibly being TRBD2 (5 bases). V was pared by 8 bases and J by 6 bases, with 20 bases between. The CDR3 spans 15 residues. The germline V gene encodes CDR1 MNHEY and CDR2 SMNVEV (reference sequence). DNA of the CDR3: TGTGCCAGCGGTAATAGGCTAGCTGCGTTCAATGAGCAGTTCTTC. Translating it yields CASGNRLAAFNEQFF.

The V call is TRBV11-2, the J call TRBJ1-2; D possibly corresponds to TRBD1 (6 bases). The CDR3 spans 16 residues. The germline V and J ends were trimmed by 1 base and 8 bases, with 20 bases remaining between them. Germline V gene sequence: CDR1 SGHAT, CDR2 FQNNGV. CDR3 residues: CASSLAQGPPPLGYTF. The CDR3 DNA sequence: TGTGCCAGCAGCTTAGCACAGGGCCCACCCCCGCTGGGCTACACCTTC.

CDR3 sequence: CASSPTGLNYGYTF. CDR3 sequence (DNA): TGTGCCAGCAGCCCGACAGGGCTTAACTATGGCTACACCTTC. The chain has TRBV6-5 and TRBJ1-2; 7 nucleotides match TRBD1. CDR3 size: 14 residues. Germline lookup yields CDR1 MNHEY and CDR2 SVGAGI. The V gene end was trimmed by 6 bases and the J gene end by 1 base; junction bases not matched to a gene: 5.

This clone was picked up one time. This CDR3 is CASSQRLGLAGDEQYF. In DNA form, the CDR3 reads TGTGCCAGCAGCCAACGTCTAGGACTAGCGGGAGACGAGCAGTACTTC. The chain joins TRBV4-2 to TRBJ2-7; 13 bases are a match to TRBD2. Germline CDR1 and CDR2: LGHNA and YNFKEQ. Germline trimming cut 2 bases from V and 5 bases from J; bases unmatched to any gene: 6. The CDR3 is 16 residues long.